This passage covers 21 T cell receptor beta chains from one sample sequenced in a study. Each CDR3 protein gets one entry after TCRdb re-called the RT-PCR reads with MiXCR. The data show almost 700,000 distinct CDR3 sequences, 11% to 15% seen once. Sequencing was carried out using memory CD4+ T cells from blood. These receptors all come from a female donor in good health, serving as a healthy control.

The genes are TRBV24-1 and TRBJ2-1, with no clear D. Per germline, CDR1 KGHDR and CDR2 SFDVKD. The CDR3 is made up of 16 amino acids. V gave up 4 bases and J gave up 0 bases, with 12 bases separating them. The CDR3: CATSDPDGSSYNEQFF. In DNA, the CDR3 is TGTGCCACCAGTGACCCTGACGGTAGCTCCTACAATGAGCAGTTCTTC.

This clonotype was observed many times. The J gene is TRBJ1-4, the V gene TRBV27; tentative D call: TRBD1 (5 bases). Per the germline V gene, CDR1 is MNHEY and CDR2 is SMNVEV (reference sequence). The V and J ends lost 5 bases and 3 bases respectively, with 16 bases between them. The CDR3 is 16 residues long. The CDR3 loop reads CASSPTPQGSNEKLFF. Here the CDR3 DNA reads TGTGCCAGCAGTCCGACACCCCAGGGATCTAATGAAAAACTGTTTTTT. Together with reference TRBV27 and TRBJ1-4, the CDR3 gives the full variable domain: EAQVTQNPRYLITVTGKKLTVTCSQNMNHEYMSWYRQDPGLGLRQIYYSMNVEVTDKGDVPEGYKVSRKEKRNFPLILESPSPNQTSLYFCASSPTPQGSNEKLFFGSGTQLSVL.

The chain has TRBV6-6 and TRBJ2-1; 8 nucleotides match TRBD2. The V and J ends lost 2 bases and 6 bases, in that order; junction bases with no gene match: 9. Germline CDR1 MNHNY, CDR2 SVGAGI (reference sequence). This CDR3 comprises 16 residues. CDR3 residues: CASSYLGLAAGNEQFF. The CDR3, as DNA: TGTGCCAGCAGTTACCTCGGACTAGCAGCCGGCAATGAGCAGTTCTTC.

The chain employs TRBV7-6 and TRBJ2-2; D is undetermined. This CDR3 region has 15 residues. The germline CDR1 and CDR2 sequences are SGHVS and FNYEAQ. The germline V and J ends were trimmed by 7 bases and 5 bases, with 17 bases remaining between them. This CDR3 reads CASNLGPQGTGELFF. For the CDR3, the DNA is TGTGCCAGCAACCTAGGACCACAAGGGACCGGGGAGCTGTTTTTT. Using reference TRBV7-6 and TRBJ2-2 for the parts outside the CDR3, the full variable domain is GAGVSQSPRYKVTKRGQDVALRCDPISGHVSLYWYRQALGQGPEFLTYFNYEAQQDKSGLPNDRFSAERPEGSISTLTIQRTEQRDSAMYRCASNLGPQGTGELFFGEGSRLTVL.

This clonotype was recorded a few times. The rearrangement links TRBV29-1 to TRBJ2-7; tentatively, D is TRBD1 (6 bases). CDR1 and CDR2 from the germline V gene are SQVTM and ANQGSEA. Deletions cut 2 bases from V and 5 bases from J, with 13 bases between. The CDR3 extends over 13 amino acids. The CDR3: CSVEFQTGNEQYF. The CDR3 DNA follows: TGCAGCGTTGAATTCCAAACAGGGAACGAGCAGTACTTC.

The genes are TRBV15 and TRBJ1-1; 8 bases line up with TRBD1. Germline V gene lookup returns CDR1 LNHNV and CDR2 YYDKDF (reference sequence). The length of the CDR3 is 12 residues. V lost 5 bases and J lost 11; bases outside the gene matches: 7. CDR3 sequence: CATSLRQGHAFF. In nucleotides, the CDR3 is TGTGCCACCAGCTTAAGACAGGGGCATGCTTTCTTT.

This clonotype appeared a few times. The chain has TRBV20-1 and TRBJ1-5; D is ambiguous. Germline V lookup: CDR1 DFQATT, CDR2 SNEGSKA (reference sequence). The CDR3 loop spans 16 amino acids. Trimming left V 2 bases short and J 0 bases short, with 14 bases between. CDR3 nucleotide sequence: TGCAGTGCTAGAACCCCAAGTGACTTTAGCAATCAGCCCCAGCATTTT. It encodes CSARTPSDFSNQPQHF.

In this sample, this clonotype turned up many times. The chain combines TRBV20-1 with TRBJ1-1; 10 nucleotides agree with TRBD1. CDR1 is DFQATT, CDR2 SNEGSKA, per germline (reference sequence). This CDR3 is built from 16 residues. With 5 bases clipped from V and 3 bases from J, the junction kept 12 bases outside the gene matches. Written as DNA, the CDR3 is TGCAGTGCTGCCCCCGCCCCGGGACAGGGGTACACTGAAGCTTTCTTT. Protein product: CSAAPAPGQGYTEAFF.

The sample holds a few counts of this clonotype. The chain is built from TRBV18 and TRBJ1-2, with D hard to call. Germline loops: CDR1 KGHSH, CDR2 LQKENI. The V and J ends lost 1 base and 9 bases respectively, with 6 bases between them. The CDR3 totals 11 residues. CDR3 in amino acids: CASSPQGSYTF. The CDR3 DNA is TGTGCCAGCTCACCACAGGGCAGCTACACCTTC.

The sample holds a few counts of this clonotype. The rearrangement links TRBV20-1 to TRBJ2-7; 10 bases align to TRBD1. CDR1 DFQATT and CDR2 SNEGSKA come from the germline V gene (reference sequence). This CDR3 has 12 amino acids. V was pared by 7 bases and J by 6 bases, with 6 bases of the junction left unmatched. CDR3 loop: CSVGGQGLEQYF. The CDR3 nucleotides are TGCAGTGTGGGGGGACAGGGGCTCGAGCAGTACTTC.

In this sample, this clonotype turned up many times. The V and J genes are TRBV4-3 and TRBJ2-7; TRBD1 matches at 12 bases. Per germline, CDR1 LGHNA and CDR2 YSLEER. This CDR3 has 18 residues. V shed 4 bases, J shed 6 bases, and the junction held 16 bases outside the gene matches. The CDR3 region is CASSPEAPGTGGSVEQYF. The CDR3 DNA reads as TGCGCCAGCAGCCCTGAAGCCCCCGGGACAGGGGGCTCAGTCGAGCAGTACTTC.

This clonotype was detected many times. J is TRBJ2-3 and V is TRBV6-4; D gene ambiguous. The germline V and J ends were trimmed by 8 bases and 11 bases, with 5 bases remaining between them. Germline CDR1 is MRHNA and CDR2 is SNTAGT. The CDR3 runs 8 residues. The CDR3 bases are TGTGCCAGCCGTGTGCAGTATTTT. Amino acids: CASRVQYF.

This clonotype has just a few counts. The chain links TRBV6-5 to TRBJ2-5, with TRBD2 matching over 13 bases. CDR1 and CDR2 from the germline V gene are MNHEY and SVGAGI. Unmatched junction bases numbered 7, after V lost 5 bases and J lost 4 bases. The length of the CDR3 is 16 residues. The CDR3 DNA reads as TGTGCCAGCAGTAAGACTAGCGGGGGGCCTGGAGAGACCCAGTACTTC. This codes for CASSKTSGGPGETQYF.

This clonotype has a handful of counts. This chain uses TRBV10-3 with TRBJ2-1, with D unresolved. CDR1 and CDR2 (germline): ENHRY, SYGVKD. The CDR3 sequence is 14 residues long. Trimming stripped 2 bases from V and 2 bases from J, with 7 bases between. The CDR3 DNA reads TGTGCCATCAGTGAGGCCCAAACCTACAATGAGCAGTTCTTC. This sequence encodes CAISEAQTYNEQFF.

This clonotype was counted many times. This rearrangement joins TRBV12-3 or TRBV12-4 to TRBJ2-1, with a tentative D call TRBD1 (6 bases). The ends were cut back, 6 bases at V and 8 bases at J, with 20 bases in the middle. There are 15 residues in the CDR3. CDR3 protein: CASSEGGTVLYEQFF. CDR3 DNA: TGTGCCAGCAGCGAAGGGGGTACGGTTCTCTATGAGCAGTTCTTC.

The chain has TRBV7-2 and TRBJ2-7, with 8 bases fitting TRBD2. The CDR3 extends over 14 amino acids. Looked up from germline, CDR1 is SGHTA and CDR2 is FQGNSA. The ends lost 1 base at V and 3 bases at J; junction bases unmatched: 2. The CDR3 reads CASSLELAVYEQYF. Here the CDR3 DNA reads TGTGCCAGCAGCTTAGAACTAGCGGTCTACGAGCAGTACTTC.

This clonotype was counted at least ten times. The DNA of the CDR3 is TGTGCCAGCTCACCAGACAGGGGGATCGCTGAAGCTTTCTTT. The encoded protein is CASSPDRGIAEAFF. This sequence joins TRBV18 and TRBJ1-1, with 9 bases matching TRBD1. The length of the CDR3 is 14 residues. J was trimmed by 6 bases and V by 2 bases; bases with no gene match: 4. The V gene's germline CDR1 is KGHSH and CDR2 LQKENI.

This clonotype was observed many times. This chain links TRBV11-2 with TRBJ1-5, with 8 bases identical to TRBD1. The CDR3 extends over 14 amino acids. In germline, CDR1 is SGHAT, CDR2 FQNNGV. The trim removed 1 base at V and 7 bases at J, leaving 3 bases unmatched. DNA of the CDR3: TGTGCCAGCAGCTTAGCCCCAGGGGGCCAGCCCCAGCATTTT. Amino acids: CASSLAPGGQPQHF.

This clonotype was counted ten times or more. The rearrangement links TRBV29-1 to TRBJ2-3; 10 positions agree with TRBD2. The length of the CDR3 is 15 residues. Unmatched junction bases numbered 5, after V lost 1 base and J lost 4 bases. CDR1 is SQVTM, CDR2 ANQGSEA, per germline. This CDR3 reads CSVEVGLAGADTQYF. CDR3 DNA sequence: TGCAGCGTTGAAGTAGGTCTAGCGGGGGCAGATACGCAGTATTTT.

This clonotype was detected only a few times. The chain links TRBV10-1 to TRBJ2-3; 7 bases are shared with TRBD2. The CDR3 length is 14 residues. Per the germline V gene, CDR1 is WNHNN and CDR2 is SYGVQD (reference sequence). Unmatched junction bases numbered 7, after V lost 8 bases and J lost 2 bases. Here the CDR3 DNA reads TGCGCCAGCGAAGCGAGCGGGAACACAGATACGCAGTATTTT. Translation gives CASEASGNTDTQYF.

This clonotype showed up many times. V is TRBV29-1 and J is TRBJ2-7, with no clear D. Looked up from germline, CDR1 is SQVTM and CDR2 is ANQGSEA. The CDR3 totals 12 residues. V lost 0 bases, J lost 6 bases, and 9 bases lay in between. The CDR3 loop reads CSVEDVTSEQYF. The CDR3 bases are TGCAGCGTTGAAGACGTCACCAGCGAGCAGTACTTC.